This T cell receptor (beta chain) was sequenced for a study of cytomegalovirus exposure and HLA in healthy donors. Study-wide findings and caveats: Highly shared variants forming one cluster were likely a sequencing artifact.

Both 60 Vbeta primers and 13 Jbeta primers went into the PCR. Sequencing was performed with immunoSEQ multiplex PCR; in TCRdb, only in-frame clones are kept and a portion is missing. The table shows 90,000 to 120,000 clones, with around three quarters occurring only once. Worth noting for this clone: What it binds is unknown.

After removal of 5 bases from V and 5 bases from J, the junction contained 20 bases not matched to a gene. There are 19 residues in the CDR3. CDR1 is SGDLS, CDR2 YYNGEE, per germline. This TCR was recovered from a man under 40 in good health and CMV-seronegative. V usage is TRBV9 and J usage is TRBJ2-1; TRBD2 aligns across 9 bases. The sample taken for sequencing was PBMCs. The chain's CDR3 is CASSIRHGGTSQHDNEQFF. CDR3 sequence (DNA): TGTGCCAGCAGTATCCGACATGGGGGGACTAGCCAGCACGACAATGAGCAGTTCTTC.